This T cell receptor (beta chain) was recovered during a study of identical twins. This clonotype was seen only a few times. Unmatched junction bases numbered 12, after V lost 6 bases and J lost 5 bases. Germline CDR1 reads LNHNV; CDR2 reads YYDKDF (reference sequence). The length of the CDR3 is 16 residues. TCRdb redid the calling of the 5' RACE reads with MiXCR, one entry per CDR3 protein. The table records 350,000 to 400,000 distinct CDR3 sequences, 9% of them present only once. The sequence derives from a woman between 45 and 60 years old in good health. The rearrangement links TRBV15 to TRBJ2-2; 7 positions agree with TRBD2. The sequencing sample was made of naive T cells sorted from blood. CDR3 sequence reads: CATRGGLDGLTGELFF. CDR3 coding DNA: TGTGCCACCAGGGGAGGGTTAGACGGATTGACCGGGGAGCTGTTTTTT.